This TCR beta chain was retrieved from a study of blood T cell repertoires in COVID-19. In the original analysis: Amplification from reference gene primers served as the basis for estimated nucleated cell counts. Profiling relied on immunoSEQ multiplex PCR, and the TCRdb table lists in-frame clones only, not all of them. V, J and clone size are those of that table, while D and trimming were read from the DNA. The sample contains 95,000 to 150,000 clones, 88% of which appear only once. The trim removed 2 bases at V and 7 bases at J, leaving 5 bases unmatched. The germline gives CDR1 MDHEN, CDR2 SYDVKM. The CDR3 loop spans 14 amino acids.

J is TRBJ1-3 and V is TRBV28, with TRBD1 matching over 7 bases. The TCR comes from a human donor in a cohort sampled during active COVID-19. The sample comprised peripheral blood. CDR3 bases: TGTGCCAGCAGTTTACAGGGGGTGAGCAACACCATATATTTT. It codes for CASSLQGVSNTIYF.